A single sample is the source of the 20 T cell receptor beta chains below, sequenced in a study of post-analysis software for immune sequencing data. Study findings and constraints: When patients were compared with controls, about five TRBV segments were more frequent, TRBV5-6, TRBV5-1 and TRBV20-1 among them.

The TCR beta cDNA libraries contained unique molecular identifiers. TCRdb re-analysed the PCR reads in MiXCR, keeping a single row per CDR3 protein. The sample consists of about 770,000 distinct CDR3 sequences, roughly 50% of them appearing once. Their recognized antigens are unknown. Sequenced input: blood. These receptors were taken from a girl aged 10 to 17 with multiple sclerosis.

CDR3 in amino acids: CASSSPSRGSNNQPQHF. The CDR3 DNA reads TGTGCCAGCAGTTCCCCCTCCCGGGGCAGTAACAATCAGCCCCAGCATTTT. The genes are TRBV6-6 and TRBJ1-5, with a tentative D call TRBD1 (5 bases). The CDR3 extends over 17 amino acids. Germline-derived CDR1 and CDR2 are MNHNY and SVGAGI (reference sequence). The V end lost 4 bases, the J end lost 3 bases, and 19 bases lay between the germline ends.

V and J are TRBV20-1 and TRBJ2-7, with 8 bases matching TRBD2. V lost 1 base, J lost 4 bases, and 9 bases stayed unmatched. There are 15 residues in the CDR3. The germline CDR1 and CDR2 sequences are DFQATT and SNEGSKA (reference sequence). CDR3 DNA sequence: TGCAGTGCTAGAGCCTGGGGTAGCGGGAAGTACGAGCAGTACTTC. Translated, it gives CSARAWGSGKYEQYF.

The V and J genes are TRBV3-1 and TRBJ2-2; no firm D call. The CDR3 covers 14 residues. The V end was cut by 1 base, the J end by 9 bases, with 12 bases between. Germline CDR1 and CDR2: LGHDT and YNNKEL (reference sequence). The DNA for the CDR3 is TGTGCCAGCAGCCAAGGGGGTTTCGCCTGGGAGCTGTTTTTT. The encoded protein is CASSQGGFAWELFF. The variable domain in full, completed from reference TRBV3-1 and TRBJ2-2, reads DTAVSQTPKYLVTQMGNDKSIKCEQNLGHDTMYWYKQDSKKFLKIMFSYNNKELIINETVPNRFSPKSPDKAHLNLHINSLELGDSAVYFCASSQGGFAWELFFGEGSRLTVL.

CDR3: CASSYLPSGSYEQYF. The CDR3, as DNA: TGTGCCAGCAGTTATCTACCTAGCGGGAGTTACGAGCAGTACTTC. The chain recombines TRBV6-2 or TRBV6-3 with TRBJ2-7; 10 bases are shared with TRBD2. The CDR3 covers 15 residues. Trimming cost V 3 bases and J 4 bases; bases outside gene matches: 6. Looked up from germline, CDR1 is MNHEY and CDR2 is SVGEGT.

This sequence joins TRBV12-3 or TRBV12-4 and TRBJ1-2, with 10 positions matching TRBD1. This CDR3 comprises 14 residues. V lost 3 bases and J lost 3; bases outside the gene matches: 1. The CDR3 loop is CASSLGQGYYGYTF. In DNA form, the CDR3 reads TGTGCCAGCAGTTTGGGACAGGGGTACTATGGCTACACCTTC.

Details on this clonotype: A single base separates this from a much larger clone, so it may be a read error. The CDR3 sequence: CASTSGRTIQFF. The CDR3 DNA reads TGTGCCAGCACTAGCGGGAGGACAATCCAGTTCTTC. The chain uses TRBV6-5 and TRBJ2-1, with 11 positions matching TRBD2. With 7 bases clipped from V and 13 bases from J, the junction kept 6 bases outside the gene matches. CDR3 length: 12 amino acids. Germline CDR1 reads MNHEY; CDR2 reads SVGAGI.

This clonotype was seen a handful of times. The J gene is TRBJ2-5, the V gene TRBV12-3 or TRBV12-4; D possibly matches TRBD1 or TRBD2 (5 bases each). TRBJ2-7 explains the end of the DNA better; the J call may be wrong. This CDR3 contains 14 residues. CDR3 coding DNA: TGTGCCAGCAGTTGGGGACGTCCCGACGACGAGCAGTACTTC. Encoded protein: CASSWGRPDDEQYF.

This clonotype was observed a single time. The chain carries TRBV6-5 and TRBJ1-6; D gene unclear. The CDR3 spans 15 residues. Germline CDR1 MNHEY, CDR2 SVGAGI. V gave up 5 bases and J gave up 8 bases, with 16 bases separating them. The CDR3 sequence: CASSRGDGFHSPLHF. CDR3 nucleotides: TGTGCCAGCAGTCGAGGAGACGGTTTCCATTCACCCCTCCACTTT.

This clonotype came up a few times. The CDR3 sequence: CASSPFSEVYEQYF. The DNA for the CDR3 is TGTGCCAGCAGTCCCTTTTCGGAGGTCTACGAGCAGTACTTC. The gene calls are TRBV27 and TRBJ2-7, with D maybe TRBD2 (5 bases). V lost 5 bases and J 3 bases, leaving 14 bases between the germline ends. The CDR3 is 14 residues long. Germline-derived CDR1 and CDR2 are MNHEY and SMNVEV (reference sequence).

The rearrangement links TRBV10-3 to TRBJ2-1; 8 bases map to TRBD2. This CDR3 comprises 15 residues. The germline V gene has CDR1 ENHRY and CDR2 SYGVKD. Trimming removed 2 bases from V and 5 bases from J; junction bases left unmatched: 5. The CDR3 protein is CAISEREGQNNEQFF. CDR3 sequence (DNA): TGTGCCATCAGTGAGCGGGAGGGCCAGAACAATGAGCAGTTCTTC.

Only a few counts were recorded for this clonotype. The chain couples TRBV5-5 to TRBJ1-5, with D perhaps TRBD1 (5 bases). Germline V gene data show CDR1 as SGHKS and CDR2 as YYEKEE (reference sequence). This CDR3 comprises 16 residues. V lost 1 base to trimming and J lost 2 bases, with 13 bases between them. The CDR3 DNA reads as TGTGCCAGCAGCTTGAGGCAGGGCGGAGGCAATCAGCCCCAGCATTTT. Translated: CASSLRQGGGNQPQHF.

The rearrangement joins TRBV19 to TRBJ2-5; 11 bases fit TRBD2. Looked up from germline, CDR1 is LNHDA and CDR2 is SQIVND (reference sequence). Trimming removed 1 base from V and 11 bases from J; junction bases left unmatched: 9. The length of the CDR3 is 15 residues. In DNA form, the CDR3 reads TGTGCCAGTAGTATAGTAGCGGGAGGGCGCAATGAGCAGTACTTC. It yields the protein CASSIVAGGRNEQYF.

The sample holds a few counts of this clonotype. The V gene is TRBV27, the J gene TRBJ2-5; maybe TRBD2 (5 bases). The germline V gene encodes CDR1 MNHEY and CDR2 SMNVEV (reference sequence). The germline V and J ends were trimmed by 2 bases and 2 bases, with 12 bases remaining between them. The CDR3 sequence is 15 residues long. The CDR3 sequence is CASSLDQSGQETQYF. CDR3 DNA sequence: TGTGCCAGCAGTTTAGACCAGTCGGGGCAAGAGACCCAGTACTTC.

The DNA of the CDR3 is TGTGCCAGCAGGGGACCCGGAACCTCCTACGAGCAGTACTTC. Its protein is CASRGPGTSYEQYF. V usage is TRBV6-6 and J usage is TRBJ2-7, with D perhaps being TRBD1 or TRBD2 (5 bases each). Germline V gene data show CDR1 as MNHNY and CDR2 as SVGAGI (reference sequence). The CDR3 consists of 14 residues. V lost 6 bases and J 0 bases, leaving 12 bases between the germline ends.

This clonotype appeared a few times. Here the CDR3 reads CASSYGGQVLFVTF. The CDR3 DNA is TGTGCCAGCAGTTACGGGGGACAGGTTCTTTTCGTCACCTTC. The rearrangement links TRBV6-2 or TRBV6-3 to TRBJ1-2; 8 positions agree with TRBD1. Trimming removed 2 bases from V and 13 bases from J; junction bases left unmatched: 12. Germline assignment: CDR1 MNHEY and CDR2 SVGEGT. This CDR3 contains 14 residues.

This clonotype was counted once. The V call is TRBV6-1, the J call TRBJ2-1; D is perhaps TRBD1 (6 bases). Germline-derived CDR1 and CDR2 are MNHNS and SASEGT. Trimming took off 6 bases at V and 2 bases at J, with 8 bases between the two ends. CDR3 length: 13 amino acids. This chain's CDR3 is CASRQGPYNEQFF. CDR3 DNA sequence: TGTGCCAGCAGGCAGGGGCCCTACAATGAGCAGTTCTTC.

The table lists this clonotype with a few counts. The V gene is TRBV7-9, the J gene TRBJ2-4, with 7 bases that match TRBD2. The tail of the sequence fits TRBJ2-7 better, so the J call may be wrong. This CDR3 has 14 amino acids. CDR1 SEHNR and CDR2 FQNEAQ come from the germline V gene (reference sequence). The CDR3 loop reads CASSQQASGGEQYF. Here the CDR3 DNA reads TGTGCCAGCAGCCAGCAGGCTAGCGGAGGCGAGCAGTACTTC.

The rearrangement joins TRBV9 to TRBJ2-5; D might be TRBD1 or TRBD2, each matching 5 bases. The V gene lost 5 bases and the J gene lost 2 bases, with 13 bases spanning the gap. This CDR3 contains 14 residues. CDR1 and CDR2 from the germline V gene are SGDLS and YYNGEE. CDR3 DNA: TGTGCCAGCAGTATAGAGGGGCTGCAAGAGACCCAGTACTTC. This translates into CASSIEGLQETQYF.

CDR3 sequence: CASSLEGTSHTQYF. CDR3 sequence (DNA): TGCGCCAGCAGCTTGGAGGGGACTAGTCATACGCAGTATTTT. The V call is TRBV5-1, the J call TRBJ2-3; 8 nucleotides agree with TRBD2. This CDR3 is 14 amino acids long. With 0 bases clipped from V and 7 bases from J, the junction kept 4 bases outside the gene matches. Germline V gene data show CDR1 as SGHRS and CDR2 as YFSETQ.

This rearrangement joins TRBV12-3 or TRBV12-4 to TRBJ2-5; 13 bases map to TRBD2. The V segment lost 4 bases and the J segment 11 bases; nucleotides outside the gene matches: 7. The length of the CDR3 is 14 residues. CDR3 nucleotides: TGTGCCAGCAGTTCGACCGGGACTAGCGGGGAGCAGTACTTC. Its protein is CASSSTGTSGEQYF.